The 18 T cell receptor beta chains below come from one sample, sequenced in a study. Each CDR3 protein gets one entry after TCRdb re-called the RT-PCR reads with MiXCR. The sample holds fewer than 800,000 distinct CDR3 sequences, approximately 14% seen once. Material for sequencing was memory CD4+ T cells from blood. The receptor source for this set is a female donor in good health, serving as a healthy control.

This clonotype was found a few times. This chain links TRBV24-1 with TRBJ2-7; the D gene is possibly TRBD1 (6 bases). The CDR3 is 13 residues long. The germline V and J ends were trimmed by 4 bases and 6 bases, with 12 bases remaining between them. CDR1 is KGHDR and CDR2 is SFDVKD in the germline V gene. CDR3 in DNA: TGTGCCACCAGTGACTCGGGACAATTCGAGCAGTACTTC. Amino acid sequence: CATSDSGQFEQYF.

The chain is built from TRBV19 and TRBJ2-7; possible D gene TRBD1, 5 bases. Germline CDR1 reads LNHDA; CDR2 reads SQIVND (reference sequence). The germline V and J ends were trimmed by 5 bases and 2 bases, with 13 bases remaining between them. This CDR3 has 14 amino acids. The CDR3 region is CASSGQGGPYEQYF. The CDR3 DNA reads TGTGCCAGTAGTGGTCAGGGTGGCCCCTACGAGCAGTACTTC.

The chain has TRBV5-1 and TRBJ2-1, with 12 positions matching TRBD2. Germline CDR1 and CDR2: SGHRS and YFSETQ. V was clipped by 0 bases and J by 3 bases; unmatched bases: 4. This CDR3 spans 17 amino acids. The CDR3 nucleotides read TGCGCCAGCAGCTTGGCCACTAGCGGGAGGTTCTACAATGAGCAGTTCTTC. It encodes CASSLATSGRFYNEQFF.

The sample holds a few counts of this clonotype. This sequence joins TRBV24-1 and TRBJ2-1; no definite D call. Trimming cost V 5 bases and J 7 bases, with 8 bases left between them. This CDR3 is built from 12 residues. The V gene's germline CDR1 is KGHDR and CDR2 SFDVKD. The DNA for the CDR3 is TGTGCCACCAGTGCTTATGGTAATGAGCAGTTCTTC. Translating gives CATSAYGNEQFF.

This clonotype was found a few times. The chain has TRBV7-9 and TRBJ2-1, with D perhaps TRBD1 or TRBD2 (5 bases each). V gave up 5 bases and J gave up 1 base, with 15 bases separating them. Germline CDR1 and CDR2: SEHNR and FQNEAQ (reference sequence). This CDR3 is built from 16 residues. The DNA of the CDR3 is TGTGCCAGCAGCGCAGAGGGACCCGTTTCCTACAATGAGCAGTTCTTC. Protein product: CASSAEGPVSYNEQFF.

In its sample, this clonotype was seen a few times. The chain links TRBV7-3 to TRBJ2-7; 11 bases align to TRBD2. The CDR3 covers 20 residues. The germline gives CDR1 SGHTA, CDR2 FQGTGA. V was pared by 1 base and J by 3 bases, with 17 bases of the junction left unmatched. DNA of the CDR3: TGTGCCAGCAGCTTAAGTCTTGGGACTAGCGGTATACACACGAACTACGAGCAGTACTTC. It translates to CASSLSLGTSGIHTNYEQYF. Full variable domain (missing parts from reference TRBV7-3 and TRBJ2-7): GAGVSQTPSNKVTEKGKYVELRCDPISGHTALYWYRQSLGQGPEFLIYFQGTGAADDSGLPNDRFFAVRPEGSVSTLKIQRTERGDSAVYLCASSLSLGTSGIHTNYEQYFGPGTRLTVT.

Many counts were recorded for this clonotype. This chain uses TRBV6-1 with TRBJ1-2; D may be TRBD1 (6 bases). Trimming took 4 bases from V and 4 from J, leaving 10 bases between them. The V gene's germline CDR1 is MNHNS and CDR2 SASEGT. CDR3 length equals 13 residues. CDR3 DNA sequence: TGTGCCAGCAGTGCAGGGGACCGCTATGGCTACACCTTC. This translates into CASSAGDRYGYTF.

In its sample, this clonotype was seen many times. V gene TRBV6-1 combines with J gene TRBJ1-2; D uncertain. V was shortened by 8 bases and J by 8 bases, with 21 bases between the two germline ends. Germline V gene data show CDR1 as MNHNS and CDR2 as SASEGT. This CDR3 is built from 14 residues. CDR3 sequence (DNA): TGTGCCAGCCGATCGTCGGGCGGGCCTGGCGGCTACACCTTC. It encodes CASRSSGGPGGYTF.

This clonotype was detected ten times or more. The rearrangement uses TRBV4-1 and TRBJ2-7, with a tentative D call TRBD2 (5 bases). The V gene lost 0 bases and the J gene lost 0 bases, with 12 bases spanning the gap. This CDR3 contains 16 residues. CDR1 MGHRA and CDR2 YSYEKL come from the germline V gene. CDR3 sequence: CASSQDRLLDSYEQYF. The CDR3 DNA sequence: TGCGCCAGCAGCCAAGATCGCCTACTAGACTCCTACGAGCAGTACTTC.

A few counts support this clonotype. The chain combines TRBV9 with TRBJ2-6; D call uncertain. The V end lost 5 bases, the J end lost 1 base, and 7 bases lay between the germline ends. The germline CDR1 and CDR2 sequences are SGDLS and YYNGEE. The CDR3 is 14 residues long. CDR3 nucleotide sequence: TGTGCCAGCAGTCAAAGGTCTGGGGCCAACGTCCTGACTTTC. Translating it yields CASSQRSGANVLTF. The full variable domain, in which reference TRBV9 and TRBJ2-6 provide the parts outside the CDR3, is DSGVTQTPKHLITATGQRVTLRCSPRSGDLSVYWYQQSLDQGLQFLIQYYNGEERAKGNILERFSAQQFPDLHSELNLSSLELGDSALYFCASSQRSGANVLTFGAGSRLTVL.

V is TRBV11-2 and J is TRBJ1-1; 7 bases are a match to TRBD1. This CDR3 comprises 14 residues. Per the germline V gene, CDR1 is SGHAT and CDR2 is FQNNGV. V was pared by 7 bases and J by 0 bases, with 5 bases of the junction left unmatched. CDR3: CASKETGMNTEAFF. The CDR3 DNA follows: TGTGCCAGCAAGGAGACAGGGATGAACACTGAAGCTTTCTTT.

This chain uses TRBV20-1 with TRBJ2-3; 13 bases line up with TRBD2. The CDR3 covers 16 residues. Trimming at V came to 6 bases and at J to 2 bases, leaving 8 bases not matched to a gene. Germline CDR1 is DFQATT and CDR2 is SNEGSKA (reference sequence). The CDR3 region is CSAGRLAGGITDTQYF. CDR3 in DNA: TGCAGTGCCGGTAGACTAGCGGGGGGCATCACAGATACGCAGTATTTT.

This clonotype was counted between two and nine times. The CDR3 here is CASSLYRVGSYEQYF. CDR3 in DNA: TGTGCCAGCAGTTTGTACAGGGTAGGCTCCTACGAGCAGTACTTC. V gene TRBV12-3 or TRBV12-4 combines with J gene TRBJ2-7, with a weak D call TRBD1 (6 bases). The germline V and J ends were trimmed by 3 bases and 0 bases, with 12 bases remaining between them. This CDR3 is 15 amino acids long.

This clonotype was seen a handful of times. This rearrangement joins TRBV24-1 to TRBJ2-3; TRBD1 aligns across 9 bases. The V gene end was trimmed by 6 bases and the J gene end by 3 bases; junction bases not matched to a gene: 3. The CDR3 length is 14 residues. Germline V gene data show CDR1 as KGHDR and CDR2 as SFDVKD. The DNA of the CDR3 is TGTGCCACCAGTTCCGGACAGGGGACAGATACGCAGTATTTT. As protein: CATSSGQGTDTQYF.

This clonotype was seen ten or more times. The V call is TRBV20-1, the J call TRBJ2-2, with 8 bases fitting TRBD2. V lost 6 bases and J lost 0; bases outside the gene matches: 3. CDR1 and CDR2 (germline): DFQATT, SNEGSKA (reference sequence). The CDR3 sequence is 14 residues long. The CDR3 DNA reads TGCAGTGCCGGGGGGGGAGCGAACACCGGGGAGCTGTTTTTT. It yields the protein CSAGGGANTGELFF.

This clonotype was seen only a few times. The gene calls are TRBV5-5 and TRBJ2-7; the match to TRBD1 covers 9 bases. The CDR3 spans 19 residues. J was trimmed by 3 bases and V by 4 bases; bases with no gene match: 20. The germline CDR1 and CDR2 sequences are SGHKS and YYEKEE (reference sequence). CDR3 residues: CASSPPPGQGSGVYYEQYF. CDR3 bases: TGTGCCAGCAGCCCTCCCCCGGGACAGGGTAGTGGGGTATACTACGAGCAGTACTTC.

This clonotype was seen ten or more times. The CDR3 nucleotides read TGTGCCAGCAGCTTACAGGGCTGGGCCGGGGAGCTGTTTTTT. Its protein is CASSLQGWAGELFF. The chain recombines TRBV7-6 with TRBJ2-2; a possible D gene is TRBD1 (5 bases). CDR1 SGHVS and CDR2 FNYEAQ come from the germline V gene. There are 14 residues in the CDR3. Trimming shortened V by 2 bases and J by 6 bases, and 10 bases separated the two germline ends.

This clonotype was observed a handful of times. The chain recombines TRBV5-1 with TRBJ2-7; no firm D call. Germline V gives CDR1 SGHRS, CDR2 YFSETQ. The CDR3 has 14 residues. V was shortened by 0 bases and J by 2 bases, with 9 bases between the two germline ends. The CDR3 bases are TGCGCCAGCAGCTTGGTTTTAGATACCTACGAGCAGTACTTC. It is translated as CASSLVLDTYEQYF.